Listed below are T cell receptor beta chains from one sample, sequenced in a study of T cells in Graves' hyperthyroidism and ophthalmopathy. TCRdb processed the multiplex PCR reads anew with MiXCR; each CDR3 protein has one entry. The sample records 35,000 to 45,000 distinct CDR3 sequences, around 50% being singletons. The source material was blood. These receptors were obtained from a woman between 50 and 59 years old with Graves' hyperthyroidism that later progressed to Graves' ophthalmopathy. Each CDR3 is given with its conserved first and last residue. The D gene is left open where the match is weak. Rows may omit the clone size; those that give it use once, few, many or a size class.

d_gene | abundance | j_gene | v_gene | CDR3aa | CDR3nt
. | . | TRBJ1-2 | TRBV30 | CAWTWRPGNYGYTF | TGTGCCTGGACTTGGCGGCCAGGGAACTATGGCTACACCTTC
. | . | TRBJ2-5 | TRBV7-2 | CASSLFRSETQYF | TGTGCCAGCAGCTTATTTAGGTCAGAGACCCAGTACTTC
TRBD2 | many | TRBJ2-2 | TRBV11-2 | CASSFRTSGNGNTGELFF | TGTGCCAGCAGCTTCAGGACTAGCGGTAATGGGAACACCGGGGAGCTGTTTTTT
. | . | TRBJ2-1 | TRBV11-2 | CASSSPLRTRDEQFF | TGTGCCAGCAGCTCACCCCTTCGGACCAGGGATGAGCAGTTCTTC
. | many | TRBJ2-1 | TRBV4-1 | CASSHQAAVVRVYEQFF | TGCGCCAGCAGCCACCAGGCTGCGGTAGTTCGGGTGTATGAGCAGTTCTTC
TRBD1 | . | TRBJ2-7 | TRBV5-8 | CASSFRDRSSYEQYF | TGTGCCAGCAGCTTCCGGGACAGGAGCTCCTACGAGCAGTACTTC
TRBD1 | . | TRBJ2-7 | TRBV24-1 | CAAIRTGVEEQYF | TGTGCCGCCATCAGGACAGGGGTGGAAGAGCAGTACTTC
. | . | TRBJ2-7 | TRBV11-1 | CASRTGGHEQYF | TGTGCCAGCAGGACCGGGGGCCACGAGCAGTACTTC
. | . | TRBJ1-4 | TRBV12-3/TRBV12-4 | CASSLYPTNEKLFF | TGTGCCAGCAGTTTGTATCCAACTAATGAAAAACTGTTTTTT
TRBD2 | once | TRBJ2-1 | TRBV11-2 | CASSLDQLAGGQFF | TGTGCCAGCAGCTTAGATCAACTAGCGGGAGGGCAGTTCTTC
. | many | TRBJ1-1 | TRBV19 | CANTRQVSEAFF | TGTGCCAACACAAGACAGGTCAGTGAAGCTTTCTTT
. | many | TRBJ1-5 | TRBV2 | CAISYRSNQPQHF | TGTGCCATTTCGTATCGTAGCAATCAGCCCCAGCATTTT
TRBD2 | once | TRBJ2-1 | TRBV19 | CASSMGTSGDYNEQFF | TGTGCCAGTAGTATGGGGACTAGCGGGGATTACAATGAGCAGTTCTTC
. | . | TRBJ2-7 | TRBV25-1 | CASSCRSYEQYF | TGTGCCAGCAGTTGCCGCTCCTACGAGCAGTACTTC
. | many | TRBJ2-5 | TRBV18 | CASSAEAQETQYF | TGTGCCAGCTCTGCGGAGGCCCAAGAGACCCAGTACTTC
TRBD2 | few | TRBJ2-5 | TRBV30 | CAWSVLAGGTGETQYF | TGTGCCTGGAGCGTACTAGCGGGAGGGACCGGGGAAACCCAGTACTTC
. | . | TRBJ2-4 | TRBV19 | CASSINVQIGNIQYF | TGTGCCAGTAGTATAAACGTCCAGATCGGGAACATTCAGTACTTC
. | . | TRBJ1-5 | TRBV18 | CASSPTGGSQPQHF | TGTGCCAGCTCACCTACTGGGGGCTCACAGCCCCAGCATTTT
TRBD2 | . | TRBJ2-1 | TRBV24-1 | CATRGHGTSGYNEQFF | TGTGCCACCAGGGGTCACGGGACTAGCGGCTATAATGAGCAGTTCTTC
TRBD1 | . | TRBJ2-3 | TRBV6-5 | CASSYSSGGASTDTQYF | TGTGCCAGCAGTTACTCGTCAGGGGGCGCTAGCACAGATACGCAGTATTTT
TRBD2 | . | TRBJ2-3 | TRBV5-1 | CASSLAGLAGGFIDTRYF | TGCGCCAGCAGCTTGGCGGGACTAGCGGGAGGATTCATAGATACGCGGTATTTT
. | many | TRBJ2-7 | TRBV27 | CASCSLPSYEQYF | TGTGCCAGCTGCTCCCTCCCGAGCTACGAGCAGTACTTC
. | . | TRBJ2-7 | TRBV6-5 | CASRQGRGNSYEQYF | TGTGCCAGCAGACAGGGGAGGGGGAACTCCTACGAGCAGTACTTC
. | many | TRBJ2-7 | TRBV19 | CASSTRQGGSYEQYF | TGTGCCAGTAGTACCCGACAGGGAGGTTCCTACGAGCAGTACTTC
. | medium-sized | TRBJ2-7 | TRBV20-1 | CSARPGLRSYEQYF | TGCAGTGCGAGACCGGGACTTCGCTCCTACGAGCAGTACTTC
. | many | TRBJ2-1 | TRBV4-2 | CASSRARVLGGHEQFF | TGTGCCAGCAGCCGAGCCCGGGTTCTAGGGGGGCATGAGCAGTTCTTC
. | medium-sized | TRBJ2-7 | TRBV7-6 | CASSLNLGIDEQYF | TGTGCCAGCAGCTTAAACCTGGGTATCGACGAGCAGTACTTC
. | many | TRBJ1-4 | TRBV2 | CASRGANEKLFF | TGTGCCAGCAGGGGAGCTAATGAAAAACTGTTTTTT
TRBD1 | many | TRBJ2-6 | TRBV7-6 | CASSFRRQGGTGANVLTF | TGTGCCAGCAGCTTTCGGCGACAGGGTGGAACTGGGGCCAACGTCCTGACTTTC
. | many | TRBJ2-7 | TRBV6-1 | CASSEARPSRGLGEQYF | TGTGCCAGCAGTGAAGCCCGGCCTAGCAGGGGTTTAGGCGAGCAGTACTTC
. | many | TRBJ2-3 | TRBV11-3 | CASSQWGASTDTQYF | TGTGCCAGCAGCCAATGGGGGGCTAGCACAGATACGCAGTATTTT
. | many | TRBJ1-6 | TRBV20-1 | CSARAPLTKTSSGNSPLHF | TGCAGTGCTAGGGCGCCTCTGACCAAAACTAGCTCAGGCAATTCACCCCTCCACTTT
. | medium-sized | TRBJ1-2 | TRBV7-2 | CASSLSGTFVGYTF | TGTGCCAGCAGCTTATCGGGCACCTTCGTTGGCTACACCTTC
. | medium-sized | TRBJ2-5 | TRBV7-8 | CASSFGTSPQETQYF | TGTGCCAGCAGCTTCGGGACCAGCCCTCAAGAGACCCAGTACTTC
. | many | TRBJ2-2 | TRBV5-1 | CASSLRTQNTGELFF | TGCGCCAGCAGCTTGAGGACTCAGAACACCGGGGAGCTGTTTTTT
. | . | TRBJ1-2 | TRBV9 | CASSVEAYGYTF | TGTGCCAGCAGCGTAGAGGCATATGGCTACACCTTC
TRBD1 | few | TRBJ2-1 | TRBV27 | CASSFGTGANNEQFF | TGTGCCAGCAGTTTCGGGACAGGAGCAAACAATGAGCAGTTCTTC
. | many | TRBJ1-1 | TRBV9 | CASSVGDTEAFF | TGTGCCAGCAGCGTGGGGGACACTGAAGCTTTCTTT
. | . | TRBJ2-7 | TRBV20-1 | CSALLGGTLHGEQYF | TGCAGTGCCCTTTTAGGCGGGACCCTCCACGGGGAGCAGTACTTC
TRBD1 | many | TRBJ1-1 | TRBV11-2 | CASSLVAATGGSLGDTEAFF | TGTGCCAGCAGCTTAGTAGCTGCGACAGGGGGATCTCTTGGGGACACTGAAGCTTTCTTT
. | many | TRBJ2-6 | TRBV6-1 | CASVAVSGANVLTF | TGTGCCAGTGTTGCGGTGTCTGGGGCCAACGTCCTGACTTTC
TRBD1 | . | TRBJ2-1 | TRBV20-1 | CSARGIRDRYNNGQSF | TGCAGTGCTAGAGGTATTAGGGACAGGTACAACAATGGGCAGTCCTTC
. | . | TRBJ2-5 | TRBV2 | CASSANSRETQYF | TGTGCCAGCAGTGCAAACAGTCGGGAGACCCAGTACTTC
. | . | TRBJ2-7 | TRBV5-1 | CASSLAGVNTGEQYF | TGCGCCAGCAGCTTGGCGGGTGTCAACACCGGGGAGCAGTACTTC
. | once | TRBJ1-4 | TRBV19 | CASSSPHRAVGYEKLFF | TGTGCCAGTAGTTCCCCTCACCGGGCCGTAGGATATGAAAAACTGTTTTTT
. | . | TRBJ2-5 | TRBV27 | CASSRSRAGETQYF | TGTGCCAGCAGCCGCAGCCGGGCTGGAGAGACCCAGTACTTC